A selection of T cell receptor beta chains follows, all from one sample in a study of shared clonotypes between healthy human individuals. Produced via immunoSEQ multiplex PCR; TCRdb's table is partial and in-frame only. The sample lists approximately 2,300,000 clones; around 93% were seen once. Sequenced: naive CD4+ T cells from PBMCs. The source of these receptors is a man aged 18 to 30 in good health. Some clones in this sample may be carry-over from other donors' samples. Each CDR3 is given with its conserved first and last residue. A D gene is named only where the DNA matches it firmly. Clone size is shown for a subset of rows, as once, few, many or a class of expanded clone.

TRBV6-1	TRBJ1-1	once	.	CASSIAGRTEAFF	TGTGCCAGCAGTATTGCCGGGAGGACTGAAGCTTTCTTT
TRBV7-6	TRBJ2-2	once	.	CASSPREPNTGELFF	TGTGCCAGCAGCCCACGGGAGCCGAACACCGGGGAGCTGTTTTTT
TRBV15	TRBJ2-6	.	TRBD1	CATSGRDRGSGANVLTF	TGTGCCACCAGCGGCCGGGACAGGGGATCTGGGGCCAACGTCCTGACTTTC
TRBV28	TRBJ2-1	.	TRBD1	CASLTWDRGRPNEQFF	TGTGCCAGCCTCACCTGGGACAGGGGGCGCCCGAATGAGCAGTTCTTC
TRBV10-1	TRBJ2-3	once	.	CASSEAGSNYHTDTQYF	TGCGCCAGCAGTGAGGCCGGGTCCAACTATCACACAGATACGCAGTATTTT
TRBV27	TRBJ2-3	once	.	CASRGARTDTQYF	TGTGCCAGCAGGGGGGCCCGCACAGATACGCAGTATTTT
TRBV7-9	TRBJ2-6	.	.	CASSLAPGIGAGANVLTF	TGTGCCAGCAGCTTAGCGCCGGGGATCGGAGCCGGGGCCAACGTCCTGACTTTC
TRBV2	TRBJ1-2	.	.	CASSERQITNYGYTF	TGTGCCAGCAGTGAACGGCAGATAACTAACTATGGCTACACCTTC
TRBV19	TRBJ1-5	.	TRBD1	CASSSDRGPHQPQHF	TGTGCCAGTAGTAGCGACAGGGGGCCCCATCAGCCCCAGCATTTT
TRBV6-1	TRBJ2-7	.	.	CASSEAGVPKYF	TGTGCCAGCAGTGAAGCGGGGGTGCCGAAGTACTTC
TRBV29-1	TRBJ2-7	.	.	CSARRGLSSYEQYF	TGCAGCGCAAGGAGGGGGCTGAGCTCCTACGAGCAGTACTTC
TRBV18	TRBJ2-6	.	.	CASSPNFSGANVLTF	TGTGCCAGCTCACCTAATTTCTCTGGGGCCAACGTCCTGACTTTC
TRBV28	TRBJ1-1	.	.	CAIYRVNTEAFF	TGTGCCATCTACAGGGTGAACACTGAAGCTTTCTTT
TRBV4-3	TRBJ2-1	.	.	CASSQGSLNEQFF	TGCGCCAGCAGCCAAGGATCACTAAATGAGCAGTTCTTC
TRBV5-1	TRBJ1-1	once	.	CASSLATGWGTEAFF	TGCGCCAGCAGCTTGGCCACAGGGTGGGGCACTGAAGCTTTCTTT
TRBV7-9	TRBJ2-1	.	.	CASSLLGTTIFDEQFF	TGTGCCAGCAGCTTATTGGGGACAACGATCTTCGATGAGCAGTTCTTC
TRBV5-1	TRBJ1-2	.	.	CASSLAGDFGYTF	TGCGCCAGCAGCTTGGCAGGGGATTTTGGCTACACCTTC
TRBV25-1	TRBJ2-7	once	.	CASSAARTVFEQYF	TGTGCCAGCAGTGCCGCGAGGACAGTCTTCGAGCAGTACTTC
TRBV28	TRBJ2-3	.	TRBD2	CASSLSSNGGGPLDTQYF	TGTGCCAGCAGTTTATCTAGTAATGGGGGAGGGCCTTTAGATACGCAGTATTTT
TRBV5-1	TRBJ1-2	.	.	CASSLYREANYGYTF	TGCGCCAGCAGCTTGTACAGGGAAGCTAACTATGGCTACACCTTC
TRBV27	TRBJ2-1	once	.	CASLSWGEQFF	TGTGCCAGCCTGTCTTGGGGGGAGCAGTTCTTC
TRBV18	TRBJ2-2	.	.	CASSPQQEVTGELFF	TGTGCCAGCTCACCACAACAGGAAGTCACCGGGGAGCTGTTTTTT
TRBV6-4	TRBJ2-7	.	TRBD2	CASSPTSGPYEQYF	TGTGCCAGCAGTCCTACTAGCGGACCCTACGAGCAGTACTTC
TRBV5-1	TRBJ1-2	.	TRBD1	CASSPNWGTGNYGYTF	TGCGCCAGCAGCCCCAACTGGGGGACAGGGAACTATGGCTACACCTTC